The TCR beta chain under discussion was sequenced for a study of identical twins. TCRdb re-called the 5' RACE reads with MiXCR, one entry per CDR3 protein. The sample consists of a few hundred thousand distinct CDR3 sequences, approximately 14% of them appearing once. In this sample, this clonotype turned up a few times. Germline V CDR1 and CDR2: DFQATT, SNEGSKA (reference sequence). The CDR3 is 16 amino acids. With 6 bases clipped from V and 1 base from J, the junction kept 12 bases outside the gene matches. These records were also assigned to another study, of yellow fever vaccine responses in identical twins.

The chain combines TRBV20-1 with TRBJ2-3, with 8 bases that match TRBD2. The sequenced sample was CD4+ T cells sorted from blood. The TCR sequence derives from a woman aged 18-35 years in good health. The CDR3 here is CSATRDGGAGTDTQYF. The CDR3, as DNA: TGCAGTGCAACCCGGGACGGGGGGGCGGGCACAGATACGCAGTATTTT.